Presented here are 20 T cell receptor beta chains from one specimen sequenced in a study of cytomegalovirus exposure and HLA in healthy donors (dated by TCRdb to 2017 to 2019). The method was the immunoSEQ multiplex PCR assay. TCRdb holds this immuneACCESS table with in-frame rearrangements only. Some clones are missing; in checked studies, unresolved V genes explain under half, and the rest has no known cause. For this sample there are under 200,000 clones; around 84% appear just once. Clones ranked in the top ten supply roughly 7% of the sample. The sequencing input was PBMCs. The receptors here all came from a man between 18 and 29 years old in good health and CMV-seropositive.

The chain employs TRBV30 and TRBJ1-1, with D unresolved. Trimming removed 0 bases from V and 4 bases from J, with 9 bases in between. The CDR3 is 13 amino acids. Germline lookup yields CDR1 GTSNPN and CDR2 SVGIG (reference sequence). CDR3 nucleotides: TGTGCCTGGAGTGTTAACCCGAGCACTGAAGCTTTCTTT. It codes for CAWSVNPSTEAFF. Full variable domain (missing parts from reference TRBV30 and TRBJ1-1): SQTIHQWPATLVQPVGSPLSLECTVEGTSNPNLYWYRQAAGRGLQLLFYSVGIGQISSEVPQNLSASRPQDRQFILSSKKLLLSDSGFYLCAWSVNPSTEAFFGQGTRLTVV.

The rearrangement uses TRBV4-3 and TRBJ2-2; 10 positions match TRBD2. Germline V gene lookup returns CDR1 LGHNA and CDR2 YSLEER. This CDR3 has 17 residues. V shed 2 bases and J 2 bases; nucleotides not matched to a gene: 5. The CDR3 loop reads CASSQSSGSGNTGELFF. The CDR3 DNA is TGCGCCAGCAGCCAATCTAGCGGGAGTGGTAACACCGGGGAGCTGTTTTTT.

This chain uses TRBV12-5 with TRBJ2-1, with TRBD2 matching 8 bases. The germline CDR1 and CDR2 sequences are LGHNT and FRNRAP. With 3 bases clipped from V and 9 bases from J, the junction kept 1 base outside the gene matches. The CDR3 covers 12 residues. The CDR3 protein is CASGFAGGEQFF. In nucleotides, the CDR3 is TGTGCTAGTGGTTTTGCGGGAGGTGAGCAGTTCTTC. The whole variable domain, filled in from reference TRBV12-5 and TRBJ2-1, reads DARVTQTPRHKVTEMGQEVTMRCQPILGHNTVFWYRQTMMQGLELLAYFRNRAPLDDSGMPKDRFSAEMPDATLATLKIQPSEPRDSAVYFCASGFAGGEQFFGPGTRLTVL.

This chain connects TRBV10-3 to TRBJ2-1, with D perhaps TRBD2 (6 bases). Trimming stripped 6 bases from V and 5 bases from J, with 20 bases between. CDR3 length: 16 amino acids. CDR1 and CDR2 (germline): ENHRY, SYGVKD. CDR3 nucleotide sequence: TGTGCCATCAGCCAATCGTCTAGCGCCCCAGACAATGAGCAGTTCTTC. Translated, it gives CAISQSSSAPDNEQFF.

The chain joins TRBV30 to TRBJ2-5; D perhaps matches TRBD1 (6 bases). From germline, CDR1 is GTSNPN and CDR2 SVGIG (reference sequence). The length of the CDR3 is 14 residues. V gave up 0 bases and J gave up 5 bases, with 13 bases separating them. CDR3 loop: CAWSVGHGGETQYF. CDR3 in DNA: TGTGCCTGGAGTGTGGGACACGGCGGGGAGACCCAGTACTTC.

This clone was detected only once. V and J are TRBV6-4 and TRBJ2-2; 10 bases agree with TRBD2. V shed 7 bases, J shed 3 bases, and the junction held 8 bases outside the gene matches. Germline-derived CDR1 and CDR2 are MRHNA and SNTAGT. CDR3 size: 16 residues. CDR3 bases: TGTGCCAGCACCCTAGCGGGAGATTTGGACACCGGGGAGCTGTTTTTT. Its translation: CASTLAGDLDTGELFF.

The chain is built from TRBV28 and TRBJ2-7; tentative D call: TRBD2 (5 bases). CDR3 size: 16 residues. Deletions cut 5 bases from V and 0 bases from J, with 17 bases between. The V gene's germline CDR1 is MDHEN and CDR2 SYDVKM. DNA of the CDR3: TGTGCCAGCAGTCGTGGGAGTGCAGTCTACTCCTACGAGCAGTACTTC. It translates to CASSRGSAVYSYEQYF.

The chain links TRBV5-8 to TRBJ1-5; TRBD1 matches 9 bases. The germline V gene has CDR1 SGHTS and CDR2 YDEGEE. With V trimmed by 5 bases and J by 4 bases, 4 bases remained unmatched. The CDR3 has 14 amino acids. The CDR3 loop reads CASSPGTGNQPQHF. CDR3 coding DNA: TGTGCCAGCAGTCCCGGGACAGGGAATCAGCCCCAGCATTTT.

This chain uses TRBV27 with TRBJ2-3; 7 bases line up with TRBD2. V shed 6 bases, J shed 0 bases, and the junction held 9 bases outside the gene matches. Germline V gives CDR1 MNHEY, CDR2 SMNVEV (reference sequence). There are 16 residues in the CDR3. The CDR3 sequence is CASRRGGSFSTDTQYF. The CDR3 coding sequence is TGTGCCAGCAGAAGGGGCGGGAGTTTCAGCACAGATACGCAGTATTTT.

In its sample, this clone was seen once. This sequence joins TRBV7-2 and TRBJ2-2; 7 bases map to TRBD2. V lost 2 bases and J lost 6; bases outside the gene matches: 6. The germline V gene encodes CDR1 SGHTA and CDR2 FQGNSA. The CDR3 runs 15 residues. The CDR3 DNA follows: TGTGCCAGCAGCTTAAGCGGGACGGGGTCCGGGGAGCTGTTTTTT. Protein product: CASSLSGTGSGELFF.

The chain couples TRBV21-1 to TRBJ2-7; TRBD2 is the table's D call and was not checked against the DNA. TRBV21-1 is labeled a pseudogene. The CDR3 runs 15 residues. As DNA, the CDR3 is TGTGCCAGCAGCACGCGACTAGCGAGGTCCTACGAGCAGTACTTC. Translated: CASSTRLARSYEQYF.

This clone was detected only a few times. For the CDR3, the DNA is TGTGCCAGCAGCCTTTCCCCTAGCGGGATAATGTACGAGCAGTACTTC. Translated, it gives CASSLSPSGIMYEQYF. The chain employs TRBV27 and TRBJ2-7, with 9 positions matching TRBD2. Germline V gene sequence: CDR1 MNHEY, CDR2 SMNVEV (reference sequence). This CDR3 is built from 16 residues. Unmatched junction bases numbered 13, after V lost 6 bases and J lost 4 bases.

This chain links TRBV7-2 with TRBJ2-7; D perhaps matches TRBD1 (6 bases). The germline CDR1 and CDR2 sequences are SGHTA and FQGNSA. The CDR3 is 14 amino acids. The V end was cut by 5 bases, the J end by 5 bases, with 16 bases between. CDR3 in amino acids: CASSPRYREHEQYF. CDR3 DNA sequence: TGTGCCAGCAGCCCCCGGTACAGGGAACACGAGCAGTACTTC.

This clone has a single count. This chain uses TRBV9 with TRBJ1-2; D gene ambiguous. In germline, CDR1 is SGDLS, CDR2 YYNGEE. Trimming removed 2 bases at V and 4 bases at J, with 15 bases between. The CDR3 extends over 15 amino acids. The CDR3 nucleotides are TGTGCCAGCAGCGTTGGACGGAGGAATTTCTATGGCTACACCTTC. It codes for CASSVGRRNFYGYTF.

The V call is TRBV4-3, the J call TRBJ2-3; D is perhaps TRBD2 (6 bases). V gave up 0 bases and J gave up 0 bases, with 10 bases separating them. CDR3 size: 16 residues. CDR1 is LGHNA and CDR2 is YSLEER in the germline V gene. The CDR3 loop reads CASSQEGGTSTDTQYF. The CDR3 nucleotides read TGCGCCAGCAGCCAAGAAGGCGGGACTAGCACAGATACGCAGTATTTT.

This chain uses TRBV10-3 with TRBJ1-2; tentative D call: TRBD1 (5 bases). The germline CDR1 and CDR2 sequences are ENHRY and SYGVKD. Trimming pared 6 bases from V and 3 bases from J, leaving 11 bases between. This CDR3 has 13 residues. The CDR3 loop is CAIRGLLDYGYTF. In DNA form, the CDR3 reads TGTGCCATCAGGGGACTGCTCGACTATGGCTACACCTTC.

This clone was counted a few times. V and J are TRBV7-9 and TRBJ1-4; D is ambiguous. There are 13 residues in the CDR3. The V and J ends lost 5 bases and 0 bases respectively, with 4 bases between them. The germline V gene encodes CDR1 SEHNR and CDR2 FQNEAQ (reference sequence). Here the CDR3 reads CASSPPTNEKLFF. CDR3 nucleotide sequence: TGTGCCAGCAGCCCTCCAACTAATGAAAAACTGTTTTTT.

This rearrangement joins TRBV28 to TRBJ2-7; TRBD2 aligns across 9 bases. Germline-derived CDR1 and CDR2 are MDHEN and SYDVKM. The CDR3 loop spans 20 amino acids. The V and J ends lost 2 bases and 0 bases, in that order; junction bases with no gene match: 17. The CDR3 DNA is TGTGCCAGCAGTTTAAGTTCGTGGGCTAGCGGGACTAAGAGCTCCTACGAGCAGTACTTC. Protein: CASSLSSWASGTKSSYEQYF.

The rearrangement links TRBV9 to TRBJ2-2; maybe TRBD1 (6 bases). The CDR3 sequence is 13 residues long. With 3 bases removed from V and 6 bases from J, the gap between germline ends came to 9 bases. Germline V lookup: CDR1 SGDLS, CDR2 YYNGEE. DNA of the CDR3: TGTGCCAGCAGCGGCCAGGGGTCCGGGGAGCTGTTTTTT. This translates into CASSGQGSGELFF.

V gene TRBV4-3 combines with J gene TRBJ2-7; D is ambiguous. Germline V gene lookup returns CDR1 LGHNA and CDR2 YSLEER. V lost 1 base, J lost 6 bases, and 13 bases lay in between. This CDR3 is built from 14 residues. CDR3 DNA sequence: TGCGCCAGCAGCCAAGGACTCCTGCTGGGCGAGCAGTACTTC. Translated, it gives CASSQGLLLGEQYF.